In this sample, the clone carrying this T cell receptor beta chain is medium-sized. No antigen is known for it. The source of the sample is a study of prognosis after radiotherapy for stage I lung cancer. Background on the study: Radiotherapy: SBRT, 3 to 5 fractions, biologically effective dose at least 100 Gy.

Germline V gene sequence: CDR1 MNHNS, CDR2 SASEGT. With 7 bases clipped from V and 9 bases from J, the junction kept 15 bases outside the gene matches. The length of the CDR3 is 14 residues. Amplicons of TCR beta CDR3 were generated from genomic DNA by two-round multiplex PCR. First-round PCR, the initial amplification, used primers specific to each TRBV and TRBJ gene. TCRdb used MiXCR to reprocess the multiplex PCR reads, holding one entry per CDR3 protein. The table records around 31,000 distinct CDR3 sequences, roughly 52% of them present only once. Peripheral blood samples of approximately 6 milliliters were drawn at each of two time points. General study points: Usage of the TRBV and TRBJ genes (in patients with versus without metastases) was reportedly different.

The sequencing used PBMCs, collected before or after stereotactic body radiation therapy (not recorded which). V is TRBV6-1 and J is TRBJ2-7; the match to TRBD1 covers 7 bases. This receptor was obtained from a donor of 50 years or more with non-small cell lung cancer. CDR3 residues: CASIEGGDRDGQYF. The CDR3 region has the DNA TGTGCCAGCATCGAAGGTGGAGACAGGGACGGGCAGTACTTC.